The present TCR beta chain was sequenced within a study of blood T cells in healthy people across ages. Investigators took 8.5 to 10 milliliters of peripheral blood from every donor. The CDR3 is made up of 14 amino acids. From germline, CDR1 is ENHRY and CDR2 SYGVKD. J gave up 2 bases and V 6 bases, and 2 bases lay outside the gene matches. Study outcomes and limitations: With age, beta diversity per million T cells declined roughly linearly, significantly by approximately 40. The study found TCR beta diversity correlated strongly with naive T cell percentage.

As concerns this clonotype: The target antigen is unknown.

Then a second PCR, running about 6 to 12 cycles, was carried out with a sample-barcoded 5' primer and a J-beta primer mix. From each sample, at least 3 million paired-end reads containing CDR3 were obtained. TCRdb ran MiXCR on the 5' RACE reads and lists one entry per CDR3 protein. The sample yields around 400,000 distinct CDR3 sequences, roughly half seen once. The V and J genes are TRBV10-3 and TRBJ1-1; 11 bases line up with TRBD1. Sequencing was carried out using blood. The receptor comes from a man in his 60s in good health. The CDR3 DNA follows: TGTGCCATCAGGGGACAGGGGGTCAACACTGAAGCTTTCTTT. This sequence encodes CAIRGQGVNTEAFF.